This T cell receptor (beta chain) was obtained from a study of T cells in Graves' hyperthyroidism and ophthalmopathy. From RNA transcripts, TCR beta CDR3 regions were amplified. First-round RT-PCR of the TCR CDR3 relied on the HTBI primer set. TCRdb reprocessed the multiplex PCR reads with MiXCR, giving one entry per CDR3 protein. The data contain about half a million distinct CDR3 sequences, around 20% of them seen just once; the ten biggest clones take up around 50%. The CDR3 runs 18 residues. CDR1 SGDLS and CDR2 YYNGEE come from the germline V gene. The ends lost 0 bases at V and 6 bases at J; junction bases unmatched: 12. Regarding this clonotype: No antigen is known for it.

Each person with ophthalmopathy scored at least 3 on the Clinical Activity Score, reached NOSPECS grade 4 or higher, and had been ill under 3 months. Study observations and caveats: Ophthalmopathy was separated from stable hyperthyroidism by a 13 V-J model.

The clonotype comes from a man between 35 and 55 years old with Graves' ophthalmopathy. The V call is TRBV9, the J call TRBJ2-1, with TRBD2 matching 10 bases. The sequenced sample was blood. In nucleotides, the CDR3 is TGTGCCAGCAGCGTAGAAGAGGCTAGCGGGAGCTTGGGCAATGAGCAGTTCTTC. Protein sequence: CASSVEEASGSLGNEQFF.